This T cell receptor (beta chain) was found in a study of blood T cells in healthy people across ages. Study-wide context: T cells yielded about one barcoded beta molecule per two cells through template switching.

Per sample, a minimum of 6 million PBMCs were isolated. Only a few counts were recorded for this clonotype. Germline-derived CDR1 and CDR2 are MDHEN and SYDVKM. The CDR3 length is 16 residues. J was trimmed by 0 bases and V by 5 bases; bases with no gene match: 9. The second PCR ran about 6 to 12 cycles with a sample-barcoded 5' primer and J-beta primers. A single record per CDR3 protein comes from TCRdb applying MiXCR to the 5' RACE reads. The sample lists fewer than 2,000,000 distinct CDR3 sequences; about two fifths were seen once. What was sequenced was blood. The rearrangement links TRBV28 to TRBJ2-7; 8 nucleotides match TRBD2. This clonotype originated in a human donor in good health. The CDR3 DNA is TGTGCCAGCAGTGGACCCGGGACTAGGAGCTCCTACGAGCAGTACTTC. Protein: CASSGPGTRSSYEQYF.